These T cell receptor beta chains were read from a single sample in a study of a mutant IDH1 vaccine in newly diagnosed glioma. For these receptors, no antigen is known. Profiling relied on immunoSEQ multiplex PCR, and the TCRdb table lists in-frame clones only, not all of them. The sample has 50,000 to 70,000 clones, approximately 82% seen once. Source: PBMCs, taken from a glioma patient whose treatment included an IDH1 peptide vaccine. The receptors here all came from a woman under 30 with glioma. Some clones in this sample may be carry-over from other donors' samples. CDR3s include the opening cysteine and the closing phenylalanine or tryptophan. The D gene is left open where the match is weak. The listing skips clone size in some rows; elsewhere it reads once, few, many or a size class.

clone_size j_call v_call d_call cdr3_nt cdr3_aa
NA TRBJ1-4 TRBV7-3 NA TGTGCCAGCAGCTTAAATCCATCGGGGGAAAAACTGTTTTTT CASSLNPSGEKLFF
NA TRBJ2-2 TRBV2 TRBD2 TGTGCCAGTAACAGGGGGGGACTAGCGGCAACCGGGGAGCTGTTTTTT CASNRGGLAATGELFF
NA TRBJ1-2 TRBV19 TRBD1 TGTGCCAGTAGTCATGAGGACAGGGGGCTAGTCGACTATGGCTACACCTTC CASSHEDRGLVDYGYTF
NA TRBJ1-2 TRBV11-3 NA TGTGCCAGCAGCTTAGAAGGGATTAACTATCGGGGCTACACCTTC CASSLEGINYRGYTF
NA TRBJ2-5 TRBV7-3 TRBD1 TGTGCCAGCAGCAAGACAGGGACCCGAGAGACCCAGTACTTC CASSKTGTRETQYF
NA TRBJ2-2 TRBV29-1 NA TGCAGCGTACAACCCACCGCCGGGGAGCTGTTTTTT CSVQPTAGELFF
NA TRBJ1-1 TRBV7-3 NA TGTGCCAGCAGCTTAATTTCACGAATCGACACTGAAGCTTTCTTT CASSLISRIDTEAFF
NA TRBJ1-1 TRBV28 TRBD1 TGTGCCAGCAGTACACAGGGGGCTGAAGCTTTCTTT CASSTQGAEAFF
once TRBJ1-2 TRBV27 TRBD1 TGTGCCAGCAGTTTAGGACAGGGGCCCTATGGCTACACCTTC CASSLGQGPYGYTF
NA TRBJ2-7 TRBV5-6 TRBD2 TGTGCCAGCAGCTTGCCCACGGGACTAGCGGGGGGGTGGGGAGCCGAGCAGTACTTC CASSLPTGLAGGWGAEQYF